Listed here are 22 T cell receptor beta chains from one sample, sequenced in a study of T cells in Graves' hyperthyroidism and ophthalmopathy (dated by TCRdb to the late 2010s). The library was built by means of multiplex PCR. Sequencer: Illumina HiSeq 2000. Amplification of TCR beta CDR3 regions was carried out from RNA transcripts. For the first round of RT-PCR on the TCR CDR3, the HTBI primer set was used together with the Qiagen OneStep RT-PCR kit. Through fastp at Q25 and MiXCR, TCRdb rebuilt clones from the public reads, retaining in-frame beta chains. Each entry is one CDR3 protein sequence, shown with its most common DNA and genes. Across this sample there are around 380,000 distinct CDR3 sequences, with about 13% seen only once. The top ten clones comprise more than 20% of the sample. The specimen sequenced was blood. These receptors were obtained from a man aged 25 to 40 with Graves' hyperthyroidism that later progressed to Graves' ophthalmopathy.

This clonotype was seen repeatedly, ten times or more. The V and J genes are TRBV12-5 and TRBJ2-3; D is ambiguous. The V end lost 5 bases, the J end lost 9 bases, and 15 bases lay between the germline ends. The length of the CDR3 is 13 residues. Germline values: CDR1 LGHNT, CDR2 FRNRAP. The CDR3 region has the DNA TGTGCTAGTGGTCCCTCGGCGCCTTGGACGCAGTATTTT. Protein product: CASGPSAPWTQYF. Drawing the rest from reference TRBV12-5 and TRBJ2-3, the complete variable domain is DARVTQTPRHKVTEMGQEVTMRCQPILGHNTVFWYRQTMMQGLELLAYFRNRAPLDDSGMPKDRFSAEMPDATLATLKIQPSEPRDSAVYFCASGPSAPWTQYFGPGTRLTVL.

This clonotype was counted only a few times. The chain joins TRBV10-3 to TRBJ2-1, with 12 bases fitting TRBD2. The CDR3 consists of 19 residues. V lost 2 bases, J lost 0 bases, and 8 bases stayed unmatched. Germline assignment: CDR1 ENHRY and CDR2 SYGVKD. In DNA, the CDR3 is TGTGCCATCAGTGAGCTCACCGGACTAGCGGGGAGCTCCTACAATGAGCAGTTCTTC. Translating gives CAISELTGLAGSSYNEQFF.

This clonotype was counted ten times or more. The V gene is TRBV28, the J gene TRBJ1-1; maybe TRBD1 (5 bases). Trimming took off 10 bases at V and 1 base at J, with 16 bases between the two ends. CDR1 and CDR2 (germline): MDHEN, SYDVKM. The CDR3 contains 14 residues. The CDR3: CATARMGTNTEAFF. In DNA form, the CDR3 reads TGTGCCACCGCCCGGATGGGGACGAACACTGAAGCTTTCTTT.

Details on this clonotype: Mismatch with germline at one junction end may stem from a read error. The chain combines TRBV5-5 with TRBJ2-7, with 8 bases identical to TRBD1. CDR3 size: 13 residues. CDR1 is SGHKS and CDR2 is YYEKEE in the germline V gene (reference sequence). The DNA for the CDR3 is TGCGCCAGCAGCCCGCTGGACAGGGCCCAGCAGTACTTC. It specifies CASSPLDRAQQYF.

This clonotype showed up many times. The chain carries TRBV7-3 and TRBJ2-7; 7 bases align to TRBD2. V was clipped by 3 bases and J by 4 bases; unmatched bases: 12. Germline loops: CDR1 SGHTA, CDR2 FQGTGA. The length of the CDR3 is 16 residues. CDR3 sequence (DNA): TGTGCCAGCAGCTTCCCCCGGACTAGTGTAATGTACGAGCAGTACTTC. Protein: CASSFPRTSVMYEQYF.

This clonotype was recorded at least ten times. The chain employs TRBV5-6 and TRBJ2-1, with 13 bases fitting TRBD2. V lost 2 bases and J lost 6; bases outside the gene matches: 2. Germline values: CDR1 SGHDT, CDR2 YYEEEE. The CDR3 sequence is 15 residues long. The CDR3 loop is CASSLTSGGANEQFF. CDR3 sequence (DNA): TGTGCCAGCAGCTTAACTAGCGGGGGGGCCAATGAGCAGTTCTTC.

This clonotype was counted many times. The chain carries TRBV20-1 and TRBJ2-1; a possible D gene is TRBD1 (6 bases). Per the germline V gene, CDR1 is DFQATT and CDR2 is SNEGSKA (reference sequence). The germline V and J ends were trimmed by 6 bases and 8 bases, with 11 bases remaining between them. The length of the CDR3 is 11 residues. In nucleotides, the CDR3 is TGCAGTGCGCCAAACAGGGATGAGCAGTTCTTC. It yields the protein CSAPNRDEQFF.

The genes are TRBV30 and TRBJ2-3; D remains ambiguous. The CDR3 runs 14 residues. In germline, CDR1 is GTSNPN, CDR2 SVGIG (reference sequence). V was trimmed by 2 bases and J by 2 bases, leaving 11 bases between them. The CDR3 nucleotides are TGTGCCTGGAGTAAAGTCGTCGACACAGATACGCAGTATTTT. This gives the protein CAWSKVVDTDTQYF.

This clonotype occurred a few times. The chain couples TRBV4-1 to TRBJ2-1; possible D gene TRBD2, 5 bases. This CDR3 has 16 amino acids. Germline V gene lookup returns CDR1 MGHRA and CDR2 YSYEKL. Trimming removed 0 bases from V and 10 bases from J, with 19 bases in between. The CDR3 reads CASSQDRAGSGKEQFF. For the CDR3, the DNA is TGCGCCAGCAGCCAAGATAGGGCAGGATCCGGGAAGGAGCAGTTCTTC.

The J gene is TRBJ2-7, the V gene TRBV20-1; 10 bases are shared with TRBD1. This CDR3 spans 13 amino acids. CDR1 is DFQATT and CDR2 is SNEGSKA in the germline V gene (reference sequence). V lost 5 bases and J lost 3; bases outside the gene matches: 4. CDR3 in amino acids: CSAGRDRGYEQYF. In nucleotides, the CDR3 is TGCAGTGCTGGCCGGGACAGGGGCTACGAGCAGTACTTC.

This clonotype was seen ten or more times. V usage is TRBV28 and J usage is TRBJ1-6; D gene uncertain. Trimming removed 3 bases from V and 10 bases from J, with 16 bases in between. Germline V gene lookup returns CDR1 MDHEN and CDR2 SYDVKM. The CDR3 consists of 15 residues. The CDR3 coding sequence is TGTGCCAGCAGTTTCAGCAGGCTCCTGAGATCACCCCTCCACTTT. As protein: CASSFSRLLRSPLHF.

This rearrangement joins TRBV4-1 to TRBJ1-2; TRBD1 is a possible D gene (5 bases). The germline V gene encodes CDR1 MGHRA and CDR2 YSYEKL. The CDR3 covers 16 residues. Between the trimmed V and J ends, which lost 1 base and 4 bases, there was a span of 16 bases. CDR3 loop: CASSQVLRGRGYGYTF. CDR3 sequence (DNA): TGCGCCAGCAGCCAAGTCTTAAGGGGCCGCGGCTATGGCTACACCTTC.

The V call is TRBV7-3, the J call TRBJ2-5, with 9 positions matching TRBD2. This CDR3 is 17 amino acids long. Germline loops: CDR1 SGHTA, CDR2 FQGTGA. The trim removed 3 bases at V and 4 bases at J, leaving 12 bases unmatched. CDR3 sequence reads: CASSFGLSRGGGETQYF. In nucleotides, the CDR3 is TGTGCCAGCAGCTTCGGGTTATCGCGGGGGGGTGGAGAGACCCAGTACTTC.

This clonotype came up many times. The chain has TRBV7-9 and TRBJ1-2; D is possibly TRBD1 (5 bases). The CDR3 sequence is 14 residues long. V was clipped by 5 bases and J by 4 bases, with 14 bases between them. In germline, CDR1 is SEHNR, CDR2 FQNEAQ (reference sequence). The CDR3 region is CASSRDSKLYGYTF. The CDR3, as DNA: TGTGCCAGCAGCCGCGACAGTAAGCTCTATGGCTACACCTTC.

This clonotype appeared a few times. Its ends do not fully match the called genes, so a read error is possible. This chain joins TRBV12-3 or TRBV12-4 and TRBJ2-1; TRBD1 aligns across 7 bases. There are 15 residues in the CDR3. CDR3 DNA sequence: TGTGCCAGCACTTTAGGGGACAGCTCCTACAATGAGCAGTTCTTC. Protein: CASTLGDSSYNEQFF.

This clonotype was seen ten or more times. The chain carries TRBV10-3 and TRBJ2-3; TRBD1 matches at 7 bases. The germline CDR1 and CDR2 sequences are ENHRY and SYGVKD. There are 15 residues in the CDR3. V gave up 7 bases and J gave up 2 bases; unmatched junction bases: 9. This chain's CDR3 is CAIKYRDSLTDTQYF. DNA for the CDR3: TGTGCCATCAAATACCGGGACAGCCTCACAGATACGCAGTATTTT.

This clonotype occurred a few times. This chain joins TRBV11-2 and TRBJ1-4, with TRBD1 identical over 7 bases. Germline values: CDR1 SGHAT, CDR2 FQNNGV. The CDR3 is 14 amino acids. V dropped 5 bases and J dropped 5; count of bases not matched to a gene: 5. The CDR3 DNA is TGTGCCAGCAGCGATGACAGGGTAAATGAAAAACTGTTTTTT. Translation: CASSDDRVNEKLFF.

The J gene is TRBJ2-4, the V gene TRBV5-1, with 9 bases aligning to TRBD1. After removal of 0 bases from V and 5 bases from J, the junction contained 3 bases not matched to a gene. The CDR3 runs 15 residues. Germline V lookup: CDR1 SGHRS, CDR2 YFSETQ. The chain's CDR3 is CASSLGDRAENIQYF. CDR3 DNA sequence: TGCGCCAGCAGCTTGGGGGACAGGGCTGAAAACATTCAGTACTTC.

The chain has TRBV20-1 and TRBJ2-3; possibly TRBD1 or TRBD2 for D (6 bases each). Germline-derived CDR1 and CDR2 are DFQATT and SNEGSKA (reference sequence). The CDR3 is 16 amino acids. Trimming cost V 3 bases and J 0 bases, with 16 bases left between them. The CDR3 sequence is CSASGGRGPSTDTQYF. The CDR3 DNA reads TGCAGTGCTAGCGGAGGACGGGGGCCTAGCACAGATACGCAGTATTTT.

The chain recombines TRBV27 with TRBJ2-7; tentatively, D is TRBD2 (7 bases). Trimming took off 5 bases at V and 0 bases at J, with 11 bases between the two ends. CDR3 length equals 14 residues. The V gene's germline CDR1 is MNHEY and CDR2 SMNVEV (reference sequence). The CDR3 region has the DNA TGTGCCAGCAGTCGCGGGGGCAGCTCCTACGAGCAGTACTTC. Its protein is CASSRGGSSYEQYF.

This clonotype was counted at least ten times. The chain employs TRBV20-1 and TRBJ1-1; a possible D gene is TRBD1 (6 bases). The length of the CDR3 is 12 residues. V lost 1 base and J lost 3, with 6 bases in between. Germline-derived CDR1 and CDR2 are DFQATT and SNEGSKA (reference sequence). For the CDR3, the DNA is TGCAGTGCTAGAGCAGGGGACACTGAAGCTTTCTTT. Encoded protein: CSARAGDTEAFF.

There are a few counts of this clonotype. The chain couples TRBV9 to TRBJ2-2; no reliable D call. Germline CDR1 SGDLS, CDR2 YYNGEE. The CDR3 has 14 residues. V lost 1 base to trimming and J lost 1 base, with 5 bases between them. CDR3 nucleotide sequence: TGTGCCAGCAGCGTAAGGGAGAACACCGGGGAGCTGTTTTTT. Residues: CASSVRENTGELFF.